This T cell receptor beta chain was profiled in a study of blood T cells in healthy people across ages. Study-level background: For every two T cells, template switching captured about one barcoded beta molecule.

For this clonotype: Sequence at one end of the junction differs from germline and may be a read error.

The study drew donors from healthy Caucasian individuals in Russia aged about 6 to 100. The CDR3 consists of 15 residues. Germline V CDR1 and CDR2: KGHSH, LQKENI. For the second PCR, which ran for roughly 6 to 11 cycles, a sample-barcoded 5' primer and a J-beta primer mix were used. Using its own MiXCR run on the 5' RACE reads, TCRdb lists one record per CDR3 protein. Among about 1.7 million distinct CDR3 sequences listed, 25% to 30% were seen once. This receptor was identified in a young woman in good health. The sequencing sample was made of blood. The rearrangement links TRBV18 to TRBJ2-7; D is unresolved. In DNA form, the CDR3 reads TGTGTCAGCTCACCACGTTCGCGTCTTTCCTACGAGCAGTACTTC. Amino acids: CVSSPRSRLSYEQYF.